This entry lists 28 T cell receptor beta chains sequenced from one sample in a study of blood T cell repertoires in COVID-19. Data came from immunoSEQ multiplex PCR; TCRdb stores just in-frame clones and leaves some out. The sample holds approximately 170,000 clones, about four fifths seen once. Sequenced: PBMCs or T cells enriched from blood (not recorded which). These receptors all come from a woman aged 25 to 39 who had recovered from COVID-19.

This clone was observed a handful of times. This chain connects TRBV5-1 to TRBJ2-1; D perhaps matches TRBD2 (6 bases). The CDR3 has 16 residues. V was trimmed by 4 bases and J by 0 bases, leaving 14 bases between them. The germline gives CDR1 SGHRS, CDR2 YFSETQ. CDR3 loop: CASSPRRAGSYNEQFF. The CDR3 bases are TGCGCCAGCAGCCCAAGGAGGGCGGGCTCCTACAATGAGCAGTTCTTC.

The V and J genes are TRBV5-1 and TRBJ2-1; D might be TRBD2 (6 bases). The CDR3 runs 15 residues. Germline CDR1 reads SGHRS; CDR2 reads YFSETQ. Deletions cut 4 bases from V and 6 bases from J, with 17 bases between. CDR3 region: CASSGGIAQGNEQFF. The CDR3 nucleotides read TGCGCCAGCAGCGGAGGGATAGCCCAAGGCAATGAGCAGTTCTTC.

This chain joins TRBV12-3 or TRBV12-4 and TRBJ1-2, with 7 bases identical to TRBD1. The CDR3 totals 13 residues. V lost 6 bases and J lost 6; bases outside the gene matches: 7. DNA of the CDR3: TGTGCCAGCAGGAGACAGGGAATGGATGGCTACACCTTC. The encoded protein is CASRRQGMDGYTF.

V usage is TRBV5-4 and J usage is TRBJ1-1; TRBD1 agrees at 7 bases. Looked up from germline, CDR1 is SGHNT and CDR2 is YYREEE (reference sequence). The CDR3 has 15 amino acids. V shed 4 bases, J shed 3 bases, and the junction held 9 bases outside the gene matches. The CDR3 nucleotides are TGTGCCAGCAGCGGTACAGGGGATAGGTACACTGAAGCTTTCTTT. It specifies CASSGTGDRYTEAFF.

The V and J genes are TRBV18 and TRBJ1-5; D is uncertain. This CDR3 comprises 13 residues. V was clipped by 2 bases and J by 9 bases, with 11 bases between them. The V gene's germline CDR1 is KGHSH and CDR2 LQKENI. The CDR3: CASSPDTIGPQHF. The CDR3 bases are TGTGCCAGCTCACCAGACACCATAGGGCCCCAGCATTTT.

V gene TRBV3-1 (or the pseudogene TRBV3-2) combines with J gene TRBJ1-6; D unclear. Per the germline V gene, CDR1 is LGHDT and CDR2 is YNNKEL (reference sequence). The V and J ends lost 2 bases and 7 bases respectively, with 21 bases between them. This CDR3 is 18 amino acids long. The CDR3: CASSQTGSTISGNSPLHF. CDR3 bases: TGTGCCAGCAGCCAAACCGGGTCGACAATCTCGGGGAATTCACCCCTCCACTTT.

The chain employs TRBV10-3 and TRBJ2-1; the D is unclear. The CDR3 has 14 amino acids. The V end was cut by 2 bases, the J end by 3 bases, with 8 bases between. The V gene's germline CDR1 is ENHRY and CDR2 SYGVKD. The CDR3: CAISEAGRYNEQFF. CDR3 sequence (DNA): TGTGCCATCAGTGAGGCCGGTCGCTACAATGAGCAGTTCTTC.

This rearrangement joins TRBV11-1 to TRBJ1-1; D is undetermined. CDR3 length: 15 residues. Germline CDR1 and CDR2: SGHAT and FQDESV (reference sequence). The V end lost 5 bases, the J end lost 0 bases, and 13 bases lay between the germline ends. CDR3 sequence (DNA): TGTGCCAGCAGCCCCCCCGGAGGGATGAACACTGAAGCTTTCTTT. It specifies CASSPPGGMNTEAFF.

The gene calls are TRBV6-1 and TRBJ1-1; D possibly corresponds to TRBD1 (6 bases). Trimming left V 2 bases short and J 7 bases short, with 14 bases between. This CDR3 is 14 amino acids long. The germline V gene encodes CDR1 MNHNS and CDR2 SASEGT. The chain's CDR3 is CASSETGGFGEAFF. CDR3 nucleotides: TGTGCCAGCAGTGAAACTGGGGGCTTTGGTGAAGCTTTCTTT.

The V gene is TRBV3-1 (or the pseudogene TRBV3-2), the J gene TRBJ1-3; D not resolved. Germline assignment: CDR1 LGHDT and CDR2 YNNKEL (reference sequence). The CDR3 is made up of 14 amino acids. Trimming cost V 3 bases and J 1 base, with 7 bases left between them. CDR3 in amino acids: CASSQEGSGNTIYF. DNA for the CDR3: TGTGCCAGCAGCCAGGAGGGATCTGGAAACACCATATATTTT.

V and J are TRBV5-1 and TRBJ1-1; TRBD1 matches 9 bases. Trimming took 6 bases from V and 3 from J; bases not matched to a gene: 9. The CDR3 has 15 residues. Germline CDR1 and CDR2: SGHRS and YFSETQ. The CDR3 sequence: CASKAAGQGYTEAFF. The CDR3 bases are TGCGCCAGCAAAGCCGCGGGACAGGGTTACACTGAAGCTTTCTTT.

The V and J genes are TRBV7-8 and TRBJ1-5; a weak D match, TRBD1 (6 bases). This CDR3 spans 18 amino acids. Trimming stripped 2 bases from V and 1 base from J, with 18 bases between. CDR1 and CDR2 (germline): SGHVS, FQNEAQ. CDR3 DNA sequence: TGTGCCAGCAGCTTAAGGGAATTCTGGACAGAGAGCAATCAGCCCCAGCATTTT. Amino acid sequence: CASSLREFWTESNQPQHF.

This clone was recorded only once. The chain recombines TRBV30 with TRBJ1-3; TRBD1 matches at 9 bases. The CDR3 length is 16 residues. CDR1 is GTSNPN, CDR2 SVGIG, per germline (reference sequence). With 1 base clipped from V and 0 bases from J, the junction kept 4 bases outside the gene matches. This CDR3 is CAWSGGTGYSGNTIYF. For the CDR3, the DNA is TGTGCCTGGAGTGGCGGGACAGGGTACTCTGGAAACACCATATATTTT. The full variable domain, completed using reference TRBV30 and TRBJ1-3, is SQTIHQWPATLVQPVGSPLSLECTVEGTSNPNLYWYRQAAGRGLQLLFYSVGIGQISSEVPQNLSASRPQDRQFILSSKKLLLSDSGFYLCAWSGGTGYSGNTIYFGEGSWLTVV.

V usage is TRBV5-1 and J usage is TRBJ2-3; TRBD1 aligns across 7 bases. The CDR3 loop spans 14 amino acids. Germline CDR1 and CDR2: SGHRS and YFSETQ. Trimming at V came to 9 bases and at J to 2 bases, leaving 9 bases not matched to a gene. CDR3 coding DNA: TGCGCCACCAAAAGGACAGGTAACACAGATACGCAGTATTTT. The encoded protein is CATKRTGNTDTQYF.

The chain combines TRBV7-2 with TRBJ2-6; D may be TRBD1 (9 bases). The germline V gene has CDR1 SGHTA and CDR2 FQGNSA. There are 19 residues in the CDR3. V lost 5 bases and J 0 bases, leaving 20 bases between the germline ends. CDR3 sequence: CASSPGGGQGSSGANVLTF. The CDR3 DNA follows: TGTGCCAGCAGCCCCGGGGGGGGACAGGGAAGCTCTGGGGCCAACGTCCTGACTTTC.

The rearrangement joins TRBV6-6 to TRBJ2-5; the match to TRBD2 covers 8 bases. Trimming took 6 bases from V and 2 from J; bases not matched to a gene: 11. Germline V gene sequence: CDR1 MNHNY, CDR2 SVGAGI (reference sequence). The CDR3 loop spans 16 amino acids. The CDR3 here is CASSTLRGAKQETQYF. CDR3 DNA sequence: TGTGCCAGCAGCACCCTGCGGGGGGCGAAACAAGAGACCCAGTACTTC.

V is TRBV6-6 and J is TRBJ1-2, with TRBD1 matching over 8 bases. CDR1 and CDR2 (germline): MNHNY, SVGAGI (reference sequence). CDR3 size: 14 residues. V was pared by 4 bases and J by 6 bases, with 7 bases of the junction left unmatched. CDR3 DNA sequence: TGTGCCAGCAGTTTGGACAGGGACGAAAATGGCTACACCTTC. Its protein product is CASSLDRDENGYTF.

The chain recombines TRBV5-1 with TRBJ1-1, with TRBD1 matching over 8 bases. V lost 3 bases to trimming and J lost 5 bases; unmatched junction nucleotides: 9. This CDR3 has 15 residues. In germline, CDR1 is SGHRS, CDR2 YFSETQ. The CDR3: CASSSRTGRETEAFF. The CDR3, as DNA: TGCGCCAGCAGCTCGCGGACAGGGAGAGAGACTGAAGCTTTCTTT. Together with reference TRBV5-1 and TRBJ1-1, the CDR3 gives the full variable domain: KAGVTQTPRYLIKTRGQQVTLSCSPISGHRSVSWYQQTPGQGLQFLFEYFSETQRNKGNFPGRFSGRQFSNSRSEMNVSTLELGDSALYLCASSSRTGRETEAFFGQGTRLTVV.

This chain joins TRBV6-5 and TRBJ1-1; D possibly corresponds to TRBD1 (6 bases). The V gene lost 2 bases and the J gene lost 3 bases, with 16 bases spanning the gap. Germline CDR1 MNHEY, CDR2 SVGAGI. The CDR3 sequence is 16 residues long. The CDR3 is CASSYPKIGGDTEAFF. Here the CDR3 DNA reads TGTGCCAGCAGTTACCCAAAGATAGGGGGGGACACTGAAGCTTTCTTT.

The chain couples TRBV2 to TRBJ2-5; D gene unclear. The CDR3 consists of 14 residues. V lost 4 bases, J lost 2 bases, and 11 bases lay in between. Per germline, CDR1 SNHLY and CDR2 FYNNEI. DNA of the CDR3: TGTGCCAGCAGTGGGCTGTCCATTCAAGAGACCCAGTACTTC. It yields the protein CASSGLSIQETQYF. The full variable domain, completed using reference TRBV2 and TRBJ2-5, is EPEVTQTPSHQVTQMGQEVILRCVPISNHLYFYWYRQILGQKVEFLVSFYNNEISEKSEIFDDQFSVERPDGSNFTLKIRSTKLEDSAMYFCASSGLSIQETQYFGPGTRLLVL.

The chain recombines TRBV27 with TRBJ2-5, with 9 bases that match TRBD1. The length of the CDR3 is 14 residues. The germline V gene encodes CDR1 MNHEY and CDR2 SMNVEV (reference sequence). Trimming took 4 bases from V and 4 from J; bases not matched to a gene: 4. The CDR3 spells CASSYRGLGETQYF. CDR3 sequence (DNA): TGTGCCAGCAGTTACAGGGGGCTTGGAGAGACCCAGTACTTC.

This clone came up once. This chain joins TRBV9 and TRBJ2-3; 8 nucleotides align to TRBD1. J was trimmed by 5 bases and V by 4 bases; bases with no gene match: 12. The CDR3 length is 16 residues. From germline, CDR1 is SGDLS and CDR2 YYNGEE. CDR3 in amino acids: CASSSQWVGTGDTQYF. The DNA of the CDR3 is TGTGCCAGCAGCTCCCAATGGGTGGGGACAGGAGATACGCAGTATTTT.

The gene calls are TRBV2 and TRBJ1-5; D gene uncertain. The CDR3 runs 10 residues. Germline V gives CDR1 SNHLY, CDR2 FYNNEI. Between the trimmed V and J ends, which lost 9 bases and 10 bases, there was a span of 10 bases. The CDR3 coding sequence is TGTGCCAGGCCCTGCGGTCCCCAGCATTTT. Translating gives CARPCGPQHF. Using reference TRBV2 and TRBJ1-5 for the parts outside the CDR3, the full variable domain is EPEVTQTPSHQVTQMGQEVILRCVPISNHLYFYWYRQILGQKVEFLVSFYNNEISEKSEIFDDQFSVERPDGSNFTLKIRSTKLEDSAMYFCARPCGPQHFGDGTRLSIL.

The V call is TRBV4-1, the J call TRBJ1-4, with 9 bases identical to TRBD1. V was pared by 6 bases and J by 0 bases, with 2 bases of the junction left unmatched. Germline assignment: CDR1 MGHRA and CDR2 YSYEKL. The CDR3 runs to 15 residues. The chain's CDR3 is CASSRQGATNEKLFF. The CDR3 DNA is TGCGCCAGCAGTAGACAGGGGGCAACTAATGAAAAACTGTTTTTT.

The chain joins TRBV19 to TRBJ2-2, with 10 bases matching TRBD1. Germline V gene lookup returns CDR1 LNHDA and CDR2 SQIVND (reference sequence). J gave up 7 bases and V 7 bases, and 15 bases lay outside the gene matches. The length of the CDR3 is 17 residues. The CDR3 nucleotides are TGTGCCAGTACCCTGGCCCTGACAGGGGGCGCCGGCGGGGAGCTGTTTTTT. Translation gives CASTLALTGGAGGELFF.

The V gene is TRBV30, the J gene TRBJ1-2, with D uncertain. The CDR3 contains 11 residues. Germline CDR1 is GTSNPN and CDR2 is SVGIG (reference sequence). Trimming cost V 4 bases and J 4 bases, with 7 bases left between them. The CDR3 region is CAWKEFYGYTF. In DNA form, the CDR3 reads TGTGCCTGGAAAGAGTTCTATGGCTACACCTTC.

The chain is built from TRBV7-8 and TRBJ2-6, with 10 bases aligning to TRBD1. CDR1 is SGHVS and CDR2 is FQNEAQ in the germline V gene. J gave up 1 base and V 5 bases, and 5 bases lay outside the gene matches. CDR3 size: 17 residues. This CDR3 is CASSPRTGGSGANVLTF. In DNA form, the CDR3 reads TGTGCCAGCAGCCCGCGGACAGGGGGTTCTGGGGCCAACGTCCTGACTTTC.

This sequence joins TRBV5-1 and TRBJ2-1; 8 bases align to TRBD1. Germline CDR1 is SGHRS and CDR2 is YFSETQ. The CDR3 is 16 amino acids. The junction had 13 bases not matched to a gene; V was cut back by 4 bases and J by 7 bases. As DNA, the CDR3 is TGCGCCAGCAGCATTAGGACAGGGCAATATGGGAATGAGCAGTTCTTC. This encodes CASSIRTGQYGNEQFF.